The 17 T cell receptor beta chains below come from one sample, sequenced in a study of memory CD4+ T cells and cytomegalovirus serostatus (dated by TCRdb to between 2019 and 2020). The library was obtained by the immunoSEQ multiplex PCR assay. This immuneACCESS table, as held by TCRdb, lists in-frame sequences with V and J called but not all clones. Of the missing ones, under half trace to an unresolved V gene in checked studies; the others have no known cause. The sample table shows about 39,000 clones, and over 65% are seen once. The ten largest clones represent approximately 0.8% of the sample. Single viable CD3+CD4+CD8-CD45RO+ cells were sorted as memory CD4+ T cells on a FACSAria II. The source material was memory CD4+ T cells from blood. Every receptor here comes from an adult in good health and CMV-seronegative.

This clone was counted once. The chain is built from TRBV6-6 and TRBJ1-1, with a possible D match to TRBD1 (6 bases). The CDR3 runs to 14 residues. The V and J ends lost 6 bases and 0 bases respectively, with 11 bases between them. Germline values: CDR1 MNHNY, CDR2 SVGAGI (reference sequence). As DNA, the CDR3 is TGTGCCAGCAGCCCCGGGACATTGAACACTGAAGCTTTCTTT. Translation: CASSPGTLNTEAFF.

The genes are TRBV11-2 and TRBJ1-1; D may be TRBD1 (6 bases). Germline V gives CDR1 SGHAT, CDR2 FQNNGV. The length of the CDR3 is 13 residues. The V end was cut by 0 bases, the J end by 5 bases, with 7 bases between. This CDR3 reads CASSLDRGTEAFF. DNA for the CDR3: TGTGCCAGCAGCTTAGACAGGGGTACTGAAGCTTTCTTT.

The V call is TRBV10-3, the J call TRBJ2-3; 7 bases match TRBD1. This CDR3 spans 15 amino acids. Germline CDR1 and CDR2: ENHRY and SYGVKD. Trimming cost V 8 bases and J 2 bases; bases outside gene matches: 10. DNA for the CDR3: TGTGCCATCTCAACCGCACAGGGGATCACAGATACGCAGTATTTT. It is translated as CAISTAQGITDTQYF.

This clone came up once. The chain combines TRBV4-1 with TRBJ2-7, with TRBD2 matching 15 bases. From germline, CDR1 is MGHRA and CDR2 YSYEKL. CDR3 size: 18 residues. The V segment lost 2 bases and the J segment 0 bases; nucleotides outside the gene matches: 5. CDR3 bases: TGCGCCAGCAGCCAATCGGGACTAGCGGGGGGAAGCTCCTACGAGCAGTACTTC. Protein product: CASSQSGLAGGSSYEQYF.

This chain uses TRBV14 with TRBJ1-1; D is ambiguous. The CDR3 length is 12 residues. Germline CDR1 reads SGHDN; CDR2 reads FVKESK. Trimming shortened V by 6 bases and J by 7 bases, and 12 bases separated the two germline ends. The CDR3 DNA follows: TGTGCCAGCAGACACGACGGGGTTGAAGCTTTCTTT. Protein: CASRHDGVEAFF.

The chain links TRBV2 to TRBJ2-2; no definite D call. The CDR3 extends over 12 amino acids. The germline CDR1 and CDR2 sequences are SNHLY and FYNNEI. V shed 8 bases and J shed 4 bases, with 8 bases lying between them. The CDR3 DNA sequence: TGTGCCAGCGCCAAAAGCACCGGGGAGCTGTTTTTT. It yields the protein CASAKSTGELFF.

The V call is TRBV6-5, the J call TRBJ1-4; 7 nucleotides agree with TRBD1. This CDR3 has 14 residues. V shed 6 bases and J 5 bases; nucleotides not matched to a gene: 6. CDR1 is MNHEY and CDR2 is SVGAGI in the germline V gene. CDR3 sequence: CASRATGKNEKLFF. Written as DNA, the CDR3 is TGTGCCAGCAGGGCGACAGGGAAAAATGAAAAACTGTTTTTT.

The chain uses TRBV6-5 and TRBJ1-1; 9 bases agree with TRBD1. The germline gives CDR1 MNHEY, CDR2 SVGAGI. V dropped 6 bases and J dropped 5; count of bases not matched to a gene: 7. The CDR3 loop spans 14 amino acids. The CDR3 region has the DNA TGTGCCAGCAGAAAGGGACAGGGTGGGACTGAAGCTTTCTTT. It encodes CASRKGQGGTEAFF.

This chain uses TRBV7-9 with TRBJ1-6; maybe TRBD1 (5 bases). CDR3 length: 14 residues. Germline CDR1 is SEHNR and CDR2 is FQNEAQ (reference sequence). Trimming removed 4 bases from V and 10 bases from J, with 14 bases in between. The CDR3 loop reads CASSSHQGYSPLHF. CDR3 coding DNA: TGTGCCAGCAGCTCCCATCAGGGATACTCACCCCTCCACTTT.

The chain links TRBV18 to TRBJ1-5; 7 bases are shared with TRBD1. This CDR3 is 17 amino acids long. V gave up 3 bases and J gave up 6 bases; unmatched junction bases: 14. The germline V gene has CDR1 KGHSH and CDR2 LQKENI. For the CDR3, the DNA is TGTGCCAGCTCACCTCCCCAAATCCCAGGGGGAAGTCAGCCCCAGCATTTT. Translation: CASSPPQIPGGSQPQHF.

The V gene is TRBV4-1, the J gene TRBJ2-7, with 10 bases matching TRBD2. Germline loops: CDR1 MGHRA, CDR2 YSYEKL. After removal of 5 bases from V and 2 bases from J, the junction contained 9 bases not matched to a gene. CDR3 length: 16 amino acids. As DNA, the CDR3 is TGCGCCAGCAGCTCCTCCAAAGCGGGGGGGGCCTACGAGCAGTACTTC. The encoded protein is CASSSSKAGGAYEQYF.

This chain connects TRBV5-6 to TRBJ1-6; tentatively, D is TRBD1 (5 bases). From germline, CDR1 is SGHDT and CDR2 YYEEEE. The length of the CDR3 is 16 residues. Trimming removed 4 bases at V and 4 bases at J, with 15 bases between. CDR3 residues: CASSRGDSNYNSPLHF. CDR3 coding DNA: TGTGCCAGCAGCAGGGGAGACAGCAATTATAATTCACCCCTCCACTTT.

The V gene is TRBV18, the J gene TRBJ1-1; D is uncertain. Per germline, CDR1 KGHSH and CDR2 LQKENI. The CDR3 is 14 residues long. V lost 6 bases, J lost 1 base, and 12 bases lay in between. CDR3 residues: CASSETPANTEAFF. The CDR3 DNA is TGTGCCAGCTCCGAGACACCGGCGAACACTGAAGCTTTCTTT.

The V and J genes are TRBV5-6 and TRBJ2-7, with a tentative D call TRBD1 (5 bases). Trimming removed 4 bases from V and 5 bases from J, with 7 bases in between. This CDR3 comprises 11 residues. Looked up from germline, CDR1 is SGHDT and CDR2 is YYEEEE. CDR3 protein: CASSQTDEQYF. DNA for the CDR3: TGTGCCAGCAGCCAGACAGACGAGCAGTACTTC.

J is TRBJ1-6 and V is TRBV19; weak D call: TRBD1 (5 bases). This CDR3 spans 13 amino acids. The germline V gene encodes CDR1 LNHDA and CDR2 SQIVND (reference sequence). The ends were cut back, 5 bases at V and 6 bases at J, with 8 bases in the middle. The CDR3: CASSWGPNSPLHF. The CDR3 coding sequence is TGTGCCAGTAGTTGGGGCCCTAATTCACCCCTCCACTTT. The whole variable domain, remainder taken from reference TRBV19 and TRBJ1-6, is DGGITQSPKYLFRKEGQNVTLSCEQNLNHDAMYWYRQDPGQGLRLIYYSQIVNDFQKGDIAEGYSVSREKKESFPLTVTSAQKNPTAFYLCASSWGPNSPLHFGNGTRLTVT.

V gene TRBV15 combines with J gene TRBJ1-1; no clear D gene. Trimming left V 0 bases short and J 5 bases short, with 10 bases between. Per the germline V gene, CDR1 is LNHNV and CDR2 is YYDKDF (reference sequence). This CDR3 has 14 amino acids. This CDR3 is CATSRDMGRTEAFF. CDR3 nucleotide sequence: TGTGCCACCAGCAGAGATATGGGTAGAACTGAAGCTTTCTTT.

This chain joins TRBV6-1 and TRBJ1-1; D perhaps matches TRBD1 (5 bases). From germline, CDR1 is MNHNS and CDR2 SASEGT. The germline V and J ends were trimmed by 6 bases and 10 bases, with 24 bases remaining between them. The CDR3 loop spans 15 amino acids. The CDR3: CASSHSVGEGWVAFF. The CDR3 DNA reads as TGTGCCAGCAGCCACTCAGTGGGGGAAGGTTGGGTAGCTTTCTTT.